This note documents a single T cell receptor beta chain sequence. Its target is not known. Primary melanoma in these patients was surgically resected but could recur metastatically. This entry is derived from a study of primary melanoma T cells and metastatic recurrence. Study in general: Tumors were T2–T4 primary melanomas thicker than 1 mm.

V lost 8 bases and J lost 4, with 17 bases in between. The CDR3 is 14 residues long. Germline loops: CDR1 MDHEN, CDR2 SYDVKM. Some clones are missing from TCRdb's copy, which holds only in-frame ones; the method was immunoSEQ multiplex PCR. The sample carries over 3,000 clones, around 82% recorded once. Findings and limits, study-wide: The tumor T-cell fraction reportedly predicted progression-free survival independently of thickness, ulceration, mitotic rate and age.

Sample: melanoma tumor tissue. The genes are TRBV28 and TRBJ2-5; the D is unclear. This clonotype was sampled from a human donor with melanoma. The CDR3 DNA sequence: TGTGCCAGCCAGTTAGTAGGGATGGGAGAGACCCAGTACTTC. It translates to CASQLVGMGETQYF.